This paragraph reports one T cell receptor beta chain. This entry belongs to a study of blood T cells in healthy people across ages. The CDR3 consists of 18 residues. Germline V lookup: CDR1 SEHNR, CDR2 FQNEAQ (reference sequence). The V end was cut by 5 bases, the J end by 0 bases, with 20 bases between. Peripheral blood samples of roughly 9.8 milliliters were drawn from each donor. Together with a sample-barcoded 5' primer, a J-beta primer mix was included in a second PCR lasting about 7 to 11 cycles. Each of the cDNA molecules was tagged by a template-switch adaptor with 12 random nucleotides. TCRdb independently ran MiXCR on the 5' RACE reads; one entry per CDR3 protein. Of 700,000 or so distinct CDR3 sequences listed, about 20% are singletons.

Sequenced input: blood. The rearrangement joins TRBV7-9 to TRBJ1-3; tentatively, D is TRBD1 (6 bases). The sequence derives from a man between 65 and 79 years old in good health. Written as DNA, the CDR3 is TGTGCCAGCAGCGCCTCGCGGGGGCCAGGGAGCTCTGGAAACACCATATATTTT. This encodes CASSASRGPGSSGNTIYF.